This record concerns one T cell receptor (beta chain) sequence. Its target is unknown. Trimming pared 4 bases from V and 7 bases from J, leaving 16 bases between. This CDR3 is built from 15 residues. In germline, CDR1 is KGHDR, CDR2 SFDVKD. The data stem from a study of T cell responses to AZD1222 COVID-19 vaccine. TCRdb keeps only in-frame clones here, not all; method: immunoSEQ multiplex PCR. The sample records around 160,000 clones, 85% to 95% being singletons. Study results and caveats: Repertoires were obtained solely post-peak T cell response. The donor cohort was predominantly white British with a female majority, and clonal diversity may have been underestimated. Nearly half of the spike-specific TCRs reportedly recognize variant regions that carry no mutations. At study baseline, merely five or six AZD1222 recipients were seropositive.

The chain has TRBV24-1 and TRBJ1-5; a possible D gene is TRBD1 (6 bases). The origin of this receptor is an adult in good health. Source: peripheral blood, taken on day 0 of MenACWY control vaccination. The chain's CDR3 is CATSDNDRLGQPQHF. CDR3 sequence (DNA): TGTGCCACCAGTGACAACGACAGGTTGGGACAGCCCCAGCATTTT.